The entry below gives a single T cell receptor (beta chain) sequence along with its context. The table lists this clonotype with many counts. The antigen it binds to is not known. One base away there is no much larger clone; base qualities are not given. The TCR beta CDR3 regions were amplified from RNA transcripts. The first round of RT-PCR for the TCR CDR3 was performed with the HTBI primer set and the Qiagen OneStep RT-PCR kit. Libraries were constructed in a second round of multiplex PCR, after which size selection and purification were performed. Libraries were sequenced paired-end with 100 bp reads on an Illumina HiSeq2000. The source study handled its data this way. SOAPnuke was used to process the raw data, removing reads that contained adapters or uncalled bases, had a mean Phred below 15, or lacked an exact match to the constant primer or identifier. High-quality paired reads were merged with COPE v1.2.5, and unique nucleotide sequences were defined as clonotypes. MiTCR v1.1 was used to align the clonotypes against IMGT TRBV, TRBD and TRBJ reference segments. The analysis was restricted to V-J combinations with a frequency above 0.0001, which together covered 99.2% of the repertoires. A TCS score was defined as the ratio of F50 (clonal expansion) to E x V (chaos), with BLOSUM62-based TCRdist applied between CDR3 peptides within each V-J. Welch's t-statistics and random forest reduced roughly 530 V-J features to roughly 13, which were used in a naive Bayes classifier (R e1071). The raw public reads went through TCRdb reprocessing: fastp at Q25, MiXCR clone calling, in-frame beta chains kept. Rows are unified per CDR3 protein, each entry keeping the most common DNA and genes. These V and J calls originate from TCRdb's pipeline instead of the authors' own analysis. A total of fewer than 550,000 distinct CDR3 sequences appear in this sample, approximately 14% of them only once. Together, the top ten hold 7.7% of the sample.

Graves' hyperthyroidism was defined as stable when no progression to ophthalmopathy occurred over 18 months of follow-up. The hyperthyroidism patients were between 18 and 65 years old and newly diagnosed, with a disease duration of less than 2 months. Any patient with an uncontrolled infection, another autoimmune disease, pregnancy or lactation was excluded. Diagnoses were based on clinical symptoms, serum thyroxine and TRAb, thyroid ultrasound and orbital computed tomography. PBMCs were isolated from approximately 10 ml of fresh peripheral blood by Ficoll-Paque density gradient centrifugation. Total RNA was extracted using Trizol reagent, and RNA quality was assessed on an Agilent 2100 Bioanalyzer. CDR1 SNHLY and CDR2 FYNNEI are derived from the germline V gene. The CDR3 covers 15 residues, taking in both the cysteine and the phenylalanine. The DNA shown is the 45-base CDR3, in frame from base 1. Between the V and J ends, shortened by 1 base and 7 bases respectively, the junction contains 17 bases.

These data come from a study of T cells in Graves' hyperthyroidism and ophthalmopathy (dated by TCRdb to between 2018 and 2021). The study in broad terms: Peripheral blood was collected at initial diagnosis, before any treatment. To identify TCR V-J signatures that set the groups apart, the researchers used a discovery cohort of roughly 100 patients, made up of roughly 45 with Graves' ophthalmopathy and 57 with stable Graves' hyperthyroidism. Prospective prediction of ophthalmopathy was tested in an independent validation cohort of under 20 hyperthyroidism patients and 15 to 17 patients who later progressed to ophthalmopathy. The approximately 97 discovery patients were randomly divided into training and test sets at a 7:3 ratio. In addition, the study compared T-cell repertoires in thyroid tissue and in blood from about six Graves' hyperthyroidism patients. After sampling, hyperthyroidism patients received methimazole starting at 30 mg daily, and ophthalmopathy patients received high-dose intravenous methylprednisolone. According to the paper, TCR Vbeta CDR3 sequencing was carried out on around 140 peripheral blood samples, which came from fewer than 50 ophthalmopathy, around 74 hyperthyroidism and around 17 progressor patients. The research as a whole found: In cross-validation, a model built on a 13 V-J signature told ophthalmopathy apart from stable hyperthyroidism with 85% to 90% sensitivity and approximately 81% specificity, and in testing the same model reached 80%/75%. In validation, the model predicted progression to ophthalmopathy with roughly 66% sensitivity and 72.22% specificity, a median of around six months before onset. No statistical method was used to set the sample size in advance, and investigators knew the group allocation. Most expanded thyroid clonotypes (frequency above 0.001) were also found in blood, which suggests that blood repertoires may mirror thyroid immune responses.

The sequencing input was blood. The sequence was collected from a woman aged 18-29 years with Graves' hyperthyroidism. The rearrangement combines TRBV2 with TRBJ2-7; 5 matching bases give a weak D call of TRBD2. The sequenced DNA is TGTGCCAGCAGTGAAGTCGCTGGACTGAGCTTGGAGCAGTACTTC. This encodes CASSEVAGLSLEQYF.